This T cell receptor beta chain was captured by sequencing in a study of blood T cells in healthy people across ages. Study-level points and caveats: Greater diversity and more naive CD4+ cells were seen in long-lived donors than in aged donors. Significant beta diversity loss was already apparent by age 40, declining roughly linearly.

Extraction yielded at least 6 micrograms of total RNA per sample. Per germline, CDR1 SGHRS and CDR2 YFSETQ. V was clipped by 5 bases and J by 5 bases; unmatched bases: 1. This CDR3 has 13 amino acids. A J-beta primer mix and a sample-barcoded 5' primer were used in a second PCR of roughly 7 to 12 cycles. Each CDR3 protein is one row after TCRdb ran MiXCR on the 5' RACE reads. The data hold about 1.4 million distinct CDR3 sequences, with roughly 59% observed a single time. This clonotype occurred a few times. Its antigen is unidentified. The V call is TRBV5-1, the J call TRBJ2-7; 13 bases align to TRBD2. Material for sequencing was blood. The receptor was isolated from a man aged 18 to 30 in good health. The CDR3 DNA reads TGCGCCAGCAGTGGACTAGCGGGAGACGAGCAGTACTTC. Protein sequence: CASSGLAGDEQYF.